The 32 T cell receptor beta chains in this list originate from one sample, sequenced in a study of blood T cell repertoires in COVID-19. TCRdb's copy holds only in-frame clones and misses some; the assay was immunoSEQ multiplex PCR. The sample has 150,000 to 200,000 clones, approximately 89% seen once. What was sequenced was PBMCs or T cells enriched from blood (not recorded which). The source of these receptors is a woman in her thirties or forties with acute COVID-19.

CDR3 in DNA: TGTGCCAGCAGTACTAGCGGGAGAAACAATGAGCAGTTCTTC. Protein sequence: CASSTSGRNNEQFF. This sequence joins TRBV2 and TRBJ2-1, with 11 nucleotides matching TRBD2. Trimming cost V 5 bases and J 5 bases; bases outside gene matches: 2. The CDR3 loop spans 14 amino acids. Germline V lookup: CDR1 SNHLY, CDR2 FYNNEI.

The rearrangement joins TRBV7-9 to TRBJ2-7, with D tentatively TRBD1 (6 bases). Trimming removed 4 bases at V and 9 bases at J, with 16 bases between. The CDR3 is 13 residues long. Germline assignment: CDR1 SEHNR and CDR2 FQNEAQ (reference sequence). Written as DNA, the CDR3 is TGTGCCAGCAGCTCCCCGGGACAAGTAAGGCAGTACTTC. Its translation: CASSSPGQVRQYF.

The V call is TRBV25-1, the J call TRBJ2-6; the D gene is possibly TRBD1 (6 bases). This CDR3 is built from 16 residues. Germline values: CDR1 MGHDK, CDR2 SYGVNS. Trimming left V 4 bases short and J 1 base short, with 11 bases between. The CDR3 loop reads CASSGGLGSGANVLTF. The CDR3, as DNA: TGTGCCAGCAGTGGGGGGCTAGGATCTGGGGCCAACGTCCTGACTTTC. The complete variable domain, with remaining parts taken from reference TRBV25-1 and TRBJ2-6, reads EADIYQTPRYLVIGTGKKITLECSQTMGHDKMYWYQQDPGMELHLIHYSYGVNSTEKGDLSSESTVSRIRTEHFPLTLESARPSHTSQYLCASSGGLGSGANVLTFGAGSRLTVL.

This clone was observed once. This chain connects TRBV11-2 to TRBJ2-1, with D unresolved. CDR3 length: 14 amino acids. V was cut by 0 bases and J by 6 bases, with 9 bases left in between. The germline V gene has CDR1 SGHAT and CDR2 FQNNGV. Written as DNA, the CDR3 is TGTGCCAGCAGCTTAGATCTACTCGGCAATGAGCAGTTCTTC. It is translated as CASSLDLLGNEQFF.

The V gene is TRBV2, the J gene TRBJ2-7; D is perhaps TRBD1 (5 bases). The CDR3 contains 12 residues. V gave up 7 bases and J gave up 2 bases, with 9 bases separating them. CDR1 and CDR2 from the germline V gene are SNHLY and FYNNEI. The CDR3 bases are TGTGCCAGCAACCCAGGGCCCTACGAGCAGTACTTC. Protein product: CASNPGPYEQYF.

The chain joins TRBV20-1 to TRBJ2-3, with TRBD1 as a possible D gene (6 bases). CDR1 DFQATT and CDR2 SNEGSKA come from the germline V gene (reference sequence). Trimming took off 3 bases at V and 1 base at J, with 14 bases between the two ends. CDR3 length: 15 residues. The CDR3 sequence: CSASRTGLGTDTQYF. The CDR3 DNA follows: TGCAGTGCTAGTCGTACAGGGTTGGGCACAGATACGCAGTATTTT.

The chain couples TRBV2 to TRBJ1-1; TRBD1 is a possible D gene (5 bases). CDR1 is SNHLY and CDR2 is FYNNEI in the germline V gene. Trimming removed 2 bases from V and 5 bases from J, with 12 bases in between. CDR3 length: 14 residues. CDR3 nucleotide sequence: TGTGCCAGCAGTGAACGCGGGGGGACTACTGAAGCTTTCTTT. Residues: CASSERGGTTEAFF.

This clone was picked up one time. The rearrangement links TRBV5-1 to TRBJ1-1; a possible D gene is TRBD1 (6 bases). Per germline, CDR1 SGHRS and CDR2 YFSETQ. CDR3 length: 14 amino acids. V was cut by 4 bases and J by 1 base, with 11 bases left in between. CDR3 sequence reads: CASSLRGANTEAFF. CDR3 in DNA: TGCGCCAGCAGCCTCCGGGGGGCGAACACTGAAGCTTTCTTT.

This chain uses TRBV21-1 with TRBJ1-1; TRBD1, the table's D call, was not compared with the DNA. TRBV21-1 is a pseudogene locus. The CDR3 sequence is 19 residues long. CDR3 bases: TGTGCCAGCAGCAAAGGGTCGCGGGACAGGGGGCGAGGAGATACTGAAGCTTTCTTT. This sequence encodes CASSKGSRDRGRGDTEAFF.

The rearrangement links TRBV19 to TRBJ1-2; 8 positions match TRBD1. The ends lost 6 bases at V and 0 bases at J; junction bases unmatched: 9. Germline V gene lookup returns CDR1 LNHDA and CDR2 SQIVND (reference sequence). The CDR3 has 16 residues. CDR3 region: CASSIPGQGPNYGYTF. The CDR3 coding sequence is TGTGCCAGTAGCATCCCCGGACAGGGTCCTAACTATGGCTACACCTTC.

The chain joins TRBV9 to TRBJ1-2; D might be TRBD1 (5 bases). Germline lookup yields CDR1 SGDLS and CDR2 YYNGEE. The CDR3 spans 15 residues. The V and J ends lost 0 bases and 8 bases respectively, with 17 bases between them. As DNA, the CDR3 is TGTGCCAGCAGCGTAGGTCCTGGTGCAGGGTCCGGCTACACCTTC. Translating it yields CASSVGPGAGSGYTF.

V and J are TRBV4-3 and TRBJ2-1; a possible D gene is TRBD1 (6 bases). In germline, CDR1 is LGHNA, CDR2 YSLEER. This CDR3 is 16 amino acids long. Trimming shortened V by 3 bases and J by 2 bases, and 14 bases separated the two germline ends. The CDR3 DNA reads as TGCGCCAGCAGCCAGGACGAAACAGGGCCCTACAATGAGCAGTTCTTC. It is translated as CASSQDETGPYNEQFF.

CDR3 nucleotide sequence: TGCGCCAGCAGCTGGGACAGGGGGCTATCAGATACGCAGTATTTT. Amino acids: CASSWDRGLSDTQYF. V and J are TRBV4-1 and TRBJ2-3; TRBD1 matches 12 bases. Trimming took 5 bases from V and 4 from J; bases not matched to a gene: 4. The CDR3 has 15 amino acids. Looked up from germline, CDR1 is MGHRA and CDR2 is YSYEKL.

V and J are TRBV6-2 or TRBV6-3 and TRBJ1-1, with 9 bases fitting TRBD1. The junction had 8 bases not matched to a gene; V was cut back by 2 bases and J by 1 base. This CDR3 has 17 residues. CDR1 is MNHEY, CDR2 SVGEGT, per germline. The CDR3 sequence is CASSYETGTGSNTEAFF. The CDR3, as DNA: TGTGCCAGCAGTTACGAAACCGGGACAGGGTCGAACACTGAAGCTTTCTTT.

V is TRBV21-1 and J is TRBJ2-7; the table calls TRBD1, which could not be checked here. TRBV21-1 is an annotated pseudogene. The CDR3 loop spans 16 amino acids. CDR3 sequence (DNA): TGTGCCAGCAGCAAAGTCGGGACAGGGTATTCCAACGAGCAGTACTTC. Protein product: CASSKVGTGYSNEQYF.

In this sample, this clone turned up once. J is TRBJ1-4 and V is TRBV6-1, with D perhaps matching TRBD1 (5 bases). V lost 2 bases, J lost 8 bases, and 12 bases lay in between. Germline V gene lookup returns CDR1 MNHNS and CDR2 SASEGT. There are 14 residues in the CDR3. CDR3 nucleotide sequence: TGTGCCAGCAGTGAACTCAGGGTGGGAGAAAAACTGTTTTTT. It translates to CASSELRVGEKLFF.

The rearrangement uses TRBV19 and TRBJ2-3; 8 positions agree with TRBD2. This CDR3 has 16 amino acids. J was trimmed by 4 bases and V by 5 bases; bases with no gene match: 11. Germline V gene data show CDR1 as LNHDA and CDR2 as SQIVND (reference sequence). The CDR3 here is CASSGGFGRVSDTQYF. CDR3 nucleotide sequence: TGTGCCAGTAGTGGGGGTTTCGGGAGGGTGTCAGATACGCAGTATTTT.

The chain is built from TRBV30 and TRBJ1-1; D gene unclear. Trimming took 4 bases from V and 3 from J, leaving 9 bases between them. In germline, CDR1 is GTSNPN, CDR2 SVGIG (reference sequence). The CDR3 has 12 amino acids. The CDR3 protein is CAWISRDTEAFF. The DNA for the CDR3 is TGTGCCTGGATCTCTCGGGACACTGAAGCTTTCTTT.

The rearrangement joins TRBV18 to TRBJ1-5, with 9 bases aligning to TRBD1. Looked up from germline, CDR1 is KGHSH and CDR2 is LQKENI. Trimming took 4 bases from V and 8 from J; bases not matched to a gene: 12. The CDR3 runs 16 residues. CDR3 region: CASSLTGGPGGEPQHF. The DNA of the CDR3 is TGTGCCAGCTCACTAACAGGGGGCCCGGGAGGAGAGCCCCAGCATTTT.

V usage is TRBV7-9 and J usage is TRBJ2-3, with 7 bases identical to TRBD2. From germline, CDR1 is SEHNR and CDR2 FQNEAQ (reference sequence). The V and J ends lost 1 base and 2 bases, in that order; junction bases with no gene match: 0. The CDR3 has 14 amino acids. For the CDR3, the DNA is TGTGCCAGCAGCTTAGGGGACTACACAGATACGCAGTATTTT. Its protein product is CASSLGDYTDTQYF.

A few counts support this clone. V usage is TRBV7-9 and J usage is TRBJ2-2; a possible D gene is TRBD2 (5 bases). Between the trimmed V and J ends, which lost 5 bases and 5 bases, there was a span of 9 bases. The CDR3 contains 13 residues. The germline gives CDR1 SEHNR, CDR2 FQNEAQ (reference sequence). This CDR3 reads CASSPRRTGELFF. In nucleotides, the CDR3 is TGTGCCAGCAGCCCCCGGAGGACCGGGGAGCTGTTTTTT.

The gene calls are TRBV7-9 and TRBJ1-5; D possibly corresponds to TRBD1 (6 bases). The germline CDR1 and CDR2 sequences are SEHNR and FQNEAQ (reference sequence). This CDR3 contains 14 residues. Trimming left V 5 bases short and J 7 bases short, with 15 bases between. CDR3 coding DNA: TGTGCCAGCAGCCCGCACAGGGATGGGCAGCCCCAGCATTTT. Amino acid sequence: CASSPHRDGQPQHF.

The chain is built from TRBV7-2 and TRBJ2-6, with D uncertain. Trimming removed 0 bases from V and 0 bases from J, with 6 bases in between. The CDR3 has 16 amino acids. Germline CDR1 and CDR2: SGHTA and FQGNSA. CDR3 protein: CASSLASGSGANVLTF. CDR3 bases: TGTGCCAGCAGCTTAGCCTCAGGCTCTGGGGCCAACGTCCTGACTTTC. Drawing the rest from reference TRBV7-2 and TRBJ2-6, the complete variable domain is GAGVSQSPSNKVTEKGKDVELRCDPISGHTALYWYRQSLGQGLEFLIYFQGNSAPDKSGLPSDRFSAERTGGSVSTLTIQRTQQEDSAVYLCASSLASGSGANVLTFGAGSRLTVL.

The chain uses TRBV19 and TRBJ1-1, with D maybe TRBD1 (5 bases). The CDR3 totals 13 residues. Germline CDR1 is LNHDA and CDR2 is SQIVND (reference sequence). Trimming left V 6 bases short and J 7 bases short, with 15 bases between. As DNA, the CDR3 is TGTGCCAGTAGCCCTACGGGGGTGGGTGAAGCTTTCTTT. This encodes CASSPTGVGEAFF. Based on the CDR3 plus reference TRBV19 and TRBJ1-1, the full variable domain is DGGITQSPKYLFRKEGQNVTLSCEQNLNHDAMYWYRQDPGQGLRLIYYSQIVNDFQKGDIAEGYSVSREKKESFPLTVTSAQKNPTAFYLCASSPTGVGEAFFGQGTRLTVV.

The chain recombines TRBV7-6 with TRBJ2-7; TRBD2 matches at 10 bases. This CDR3 spans 15 amino acids. Per germline, CDR1 SGHVS and CDR2 FNYEAQ. The trim removed 3 bases at V and 4 bases at J, leaving 6 bases unmatched. As DNA, the CDR3 is TGTGCCAGCAGCTTCAGGACTAGCGGCCCTTACGAGCAGTACTTC. Translation gives CASSFRTSGPYEQYF.

The chain couples TRBV19 to TRBJ2-4; 7 bases align to TRBD1. The CDR3 length is 16 residues. The J segment lost 3 bases and the V segment lost 3 bases, leaving 8 bases of the junction unmatched. Germline values: CDR1 LNHDA, CDR2 SQIVND (reference sequence). The CDR3 DNA follows: TGTGCCAGTAGTATTGGTCAGGGGGTTAACAAAAACATTCAGTACTTC. Translating gives CASSIGQGVNKNIQYF. The complete variable domain, with remaining parts taken from reference TRBV19 and TRBJ2-4, reads DGGITQSPKYLFRKEGQNVTLSCEQNLNHDAMYWYRQDPGQGLRLIYYSQIVNDFQKGDIAEGYSVSREKKESFPLTVTSAQKNPTAFYLCASSIGQGVNKNIQYFGAGTRLSVL.

The genes are TRBV3-1 (or the pseudogene TRBV3-2) and TRBJ1-1, with D hard to call. This CDR3 comprises 13 residues. Germline V gene lookup returns CDR1 LGHDT and CDR2 YNNKEL (reference sequence). V was cut by 0 bases and J by 4 bases, with 6 bases left in between. This CDR3 is CASSQDLLTEAFF. In DNA, the CDR3 is TGTGCCAGCAGCCAAGATCTACTCACTGAAGCTTTCTTT.

The rearrangement uses TRBV5-8 and TRBJ2-4; 8 nucleotides match TRBD1. After removal of 4 bases from V and 6 bases from J, the junction contained 6 bases not matched to a gene. CDR1 SGHTS and CDR2 YDEGEE come from the germline V gene. This CDR3 region has 14 residues. CDR3 nucleotides: TGTGCCAGCAGCCCCGACAGGGGTGGAAACATTCAGTACTTC. This gives the protein CASSPDRGGNIQYF. Looking up the rest from reference TRBV5-8 and TRBJ2-4 gives the full variable domain: EAGVTQSPTHLIKTRGQQATLRCSPISGHTSVYWYQQALGLGLQFLLWYDEGEERNRGNFPPRFSGRQFPNYSSELNVNALELEDSALYLCASSPDRGGNIQYFGAGTRLSVL.

With respect to this clone: Other DNA sequences from this sample encode an identical CDR3 as well. The chain joins TRBV28 to TRBJ2-5; 8 nucleotides agree with TRBD2. J was trimmed by 1 base and V by 3 bases; bases with no gene match: 10. CDR1 and CDR2 from the germline V gene are MDHEN and SYDVKM. The CDR3 is 17 residues long. CDR3: CASSFGTGGARQETQYF. The CDR3 DNA is TGTGCCAGCAGTTTCGGGACGGGGGGGGCGCGCCAAGAGACCCAGTACTTC.

The gene calls are TRBV6-5 and TRBJ1-1; D not certain. CDR3 length: 13 amino acids. CDR1 is MNHEY and CDR2 is SVGAGI in the germline V gene. V gave up 6 bases and J gave up 2 bases, with 10 bases separating them. The CDR3 loop is CASSAGSNTEAFF. The DNA of the CDR3 is TGTGCCAGCAGCGCCGGGAGTAACACTGAAGCTTTCTTT.

The V call is TRBV27, the J call TRBJ2-3; tentative D call: TRBD1 (6 bases). Germline V gene lookup returns CDR1 MNHEY and CDR2 SMNVEV (reference sequence). CDR3 length: 14 residues. Deletions cut 3 bases from V and 1 base from J, with 8 bases between. The chain's CDR3 is CASSLNRGTDTQYF. CDR3 DNA: TGTGCCAGCAGTTTGAACAGGGGCACAGATACGCAGTATTTT.

Regarding this clone: This sample includes further DNA sequences coding for the same CDR3. The gene calls are TRBV18 and TRBJ1-4; 7 bases align to TRBD1. Losses at the gene ends were 9 bases for V and 6 bases for J; bases not matched to a gene: 7. The CDR3 covers 13 residues. Germline CDR1 reads KGHSH; CDR2 reads LQKENI. Here the CDR3 reads CASSTGTDEKLFF. CDR3 nucleotide sequence: TGTGCCAGTTCTACCGGGACAGATGAAAAACTGTTTTTT.